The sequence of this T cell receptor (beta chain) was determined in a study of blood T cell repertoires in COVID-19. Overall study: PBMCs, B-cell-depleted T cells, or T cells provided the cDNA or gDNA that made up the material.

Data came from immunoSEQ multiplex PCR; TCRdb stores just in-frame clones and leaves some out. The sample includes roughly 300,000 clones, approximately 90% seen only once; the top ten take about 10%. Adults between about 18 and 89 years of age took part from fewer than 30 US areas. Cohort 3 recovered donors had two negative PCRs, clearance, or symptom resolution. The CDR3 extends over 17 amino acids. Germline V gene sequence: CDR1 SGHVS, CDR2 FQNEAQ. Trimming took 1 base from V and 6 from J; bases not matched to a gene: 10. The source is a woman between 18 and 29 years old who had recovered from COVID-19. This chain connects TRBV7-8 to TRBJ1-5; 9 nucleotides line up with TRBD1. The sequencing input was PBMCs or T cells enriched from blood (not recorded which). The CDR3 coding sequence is TGTGCCAGCAGCTTAGTTGAAAACCCGACAGGGGGTCAGCCCCAGCATTTT. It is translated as CASSLVENPTGGQPQHF.